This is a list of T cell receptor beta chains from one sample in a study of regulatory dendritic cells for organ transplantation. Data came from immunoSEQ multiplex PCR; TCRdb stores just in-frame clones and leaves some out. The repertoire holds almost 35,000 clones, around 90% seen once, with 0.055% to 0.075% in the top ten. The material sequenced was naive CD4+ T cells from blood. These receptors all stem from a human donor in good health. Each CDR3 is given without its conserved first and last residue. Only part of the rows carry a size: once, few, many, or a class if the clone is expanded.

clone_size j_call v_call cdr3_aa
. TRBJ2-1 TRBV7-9 ASSLLGDRYNEQF
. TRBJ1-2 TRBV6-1 ASSEGQGYGYT
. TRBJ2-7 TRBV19 ASSPGATGLREYEQY
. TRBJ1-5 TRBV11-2 ASSPGTLVQPQH
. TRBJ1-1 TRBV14 ASSQSFLGNTEAF
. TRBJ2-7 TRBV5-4 ASSLGGNTYEQY
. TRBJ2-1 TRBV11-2 ASSPFRERGNEQF
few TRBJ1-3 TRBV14 ASSQTLGVGNTIY
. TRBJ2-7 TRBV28 ASSPQVAGGRYEQY
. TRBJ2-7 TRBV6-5 ASGYSGYEQY
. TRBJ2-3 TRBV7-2 ASSPGLAGGLSKY
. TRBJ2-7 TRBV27 ASSPQGQTYEQY
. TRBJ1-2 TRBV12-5 ASGPGQGSWYGYT
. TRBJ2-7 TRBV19 ASSGPGGLSYEQY